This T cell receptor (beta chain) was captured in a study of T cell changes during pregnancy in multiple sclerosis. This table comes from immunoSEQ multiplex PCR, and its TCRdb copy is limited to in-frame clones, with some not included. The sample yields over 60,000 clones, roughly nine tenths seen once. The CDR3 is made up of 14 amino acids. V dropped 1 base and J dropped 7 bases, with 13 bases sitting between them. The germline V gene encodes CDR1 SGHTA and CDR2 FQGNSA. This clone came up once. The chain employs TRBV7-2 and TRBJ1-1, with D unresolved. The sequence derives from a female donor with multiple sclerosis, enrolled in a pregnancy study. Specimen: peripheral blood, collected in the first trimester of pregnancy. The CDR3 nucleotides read TGTGCCAGCAGCTTAGACCAAGGCAGGCGTGAAGCTTTCTTT. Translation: CASSLDQGRREAFF.